This section outlines one TCR beta chain sequence together with its context. Per the germline V gene, CDR1 is WSHSY and CDR2 is SAAADI. The CDR3 is 16 amino acids. With V trimmed by 2 bases and J by 0 bases, 0 bases remained unmatched. The data are from a study of blood T cell repertoires in COVID-19. Whole-study context: The origin of the acute and convalescent COVID-19 samples was the United States, Italy and Spain. PBMCs, B-cell-depleted T cells, or T cells provided the cDNA or gDNA that made up the material.

In the source study's methods: How many nucleated cells were present was estimated from reference gene primer amplification. The method was immunoSEQ multiplex PCR; TCRdb's version includes in-frame clones alone and lacks a portion of them. That table is the source of V, J and clone size, and D and trimming were worked out from the DNA. This sample yields roughly 43,000 clones, of which 87% are seen a single time; 15% to 20% belongs to the top ten. Material for sequencing was peripheral blood. This clonotype was sampled from a human donor in a cohort sampled during active COVID-19. V usage is TRBV10-2 and J usage is TRBJ2-6; 8 bases are shared with TRBD2. The CDR3, as DNA: TGCGCCAGCAGTGAGCGGGGGGGCTCTGGGGCCAACGTCCTGACTTTC. It translates to CASSERGGSGANVLTF.